The rows below give T cell receptor beta chains drawn from one sample of a study of patients and donors after allogeneic stem cell transplantation. Using its own MiXCR run on the RT-PCR reads, TCRdb lists one record per CDR3 protein. This table has approximately 200,000 distinct CDR3 sequences, 41% appearing once. The sequencing sample was made of blood, either unsorted or a sorted T cell fraction (not recorded which). Receptor source: a human donor who was either an allogeneic HSCT recipient or a stem cell or donor lymphocyte infusion donor (not recorded which). It is not recorded whose cells these are; they may come from a transplant donor. The CDR3 runs from the conserved cysteine through the conserved F or W. Size tells how often a clone was seen (once, few, many) or the class of an expanded clone, and some rows leave it out.

V: TRBV6-1; size: few; CDR3: CASYVGGRNEQYF
V: TRBV7-9; size: -; CDR3: CASSLESRETQYF
V: TRBV20-1; size: -; CDR3: CSASETSPSSYNEQFF
V: TRBV20-1; size: -; CDR3: CSARDRGRGNTEAFF
V: TRBV23-1; size: -; CDR3: CASSQSSGRGQPQHF
V: TRBV15; size: few; CDR3: CATSRDIKENEKLFF
V: TRBV20-1; size: -; CDR3: CSASRDGGYNEQFF
V: TRBV5-1; size: few; CDR3: CASSLEQGADRAFF
V: TRBV28; size: few; CDR3: CASSLGGQRLVGARTF
V: TRBV12-3/TRBV12-4; size: -; CDR3: CASSLAGALNEQFF
V: TRBV21-1; size: -; CDR3: CASSKDSWGATGRLDNEQFF
V: TRBV2; size: few; CDR3: CASRDNSNTEAFF
V: TRBV6-2/TRBV6-3; size: -; CDR3: CASSYLSQRKLFF
V: TRBV20-1; size: -; CDR3: CSARDRLTNTEAFF
V: TRBV3-2; size: -; CDR3: CASSPPSRNTGELFF
V: TRBV30; size: -; CDR3: CACRGGSNQPQHF
V: TRBV3-2; size: -; CDR3: CASSQERDGGRAPYNEQFF
V: TRBV5-6; size: few; CDR3: CASSYRTRSTDTQYF
V: TRBV6-5; size: once; CDR3: CASSGQGNEQYF
V: TRBV10-3; size: few; CDR3: CAIRSQTYNEQFF
V: TRBV12-3/TRBV12-4; size: few; CDR3: CASSLMDRGLNSPLHF
V: TRBV27; size: few; CDR3: CASSPGLAYEQYF
V: TRBV12-3/TRBV12-4; size: -; CDR3: CASTLRVLDTEAFF
V: TRBV10-3; size: few; CDR3: CAIRGGARENIQYF
V: TRBV12-3/TRBV12-4; size: once; CDR3: CASSPGTSGAEQFF
V: TRBV4-3; size: -; CDR3: CASSSGTGSTNEQFF
V: TRBV12-3/TRBV12-4; size: -; CDR3: CASSLGGASGRYEQYF
V: TRBV4-3; size: few; CDR3: CASSQEDRAQGYGYTF
V: TRBV12-3/TRBV12-4; size: -; CDR3: CASSVRAGVDGHTEAFF
V: TRBV7-2; size: -; CDR3: CASSSGTGFSYGYTF
V: TRBV5-1; size: -; CDR3: CASSYRDRAHGYTF
V: TRBV5-1; size: few; CDR3: CASSWDRAYGYTF
V: TRBV12-3/TRBV12-4; size: -; CDR3: CASSLSTNTGELFF
V: TRBV7-9; size: -; CDR3: CASSSRTYTGVGEKLFF
V: TRBV3-1; size: few; CDR3: CASSQDHGKGPGYTF
V: TRBV5-1; size: -; CDR3: CASSPGPDYNEQFF
V: TRBV28; size: -; CDR3: CASSLDSGGELFF
V: TRBV7-9; size: once; CDR3: CASSPTEDQPQHF
V: TRBV27; size: once; CDR3: CASSPTGQGTYEQYF
V: TRBV12-3/TRBV12-4; size: -; CDR3: CASSSGTSLASPYNEQFF
V: TRBV6-5; size: -; CDR3: CASSYGQGGGEQYF
V: TRBV5-1; size: -; CDR3: CASSLGQAPGELFF
V: TRBV7-8; size: -; CDR3: CASSLYRAGWNNEQFF
V: TRBV6-5; size: -; CDR3: CASTEAGTGELFF
V: TRBV27; size: -; CDR3: CASRSHEQQTWDYGYTF
V: TRBV5-1; size: few; CDR3: CASSSSSGSSYNEQFF
V: TRBV20-1; size: few; CDR3: CSAYLAEYTGELFF
V: TRBV4-1; size: few; CDR3: CASSQVPPGGVTEAFF
V: TRBV29-1; size: -; CDR3: CSVFSDYGYTF
V: TRBV18; size: -; CDR3: CASSPRGEGAYNEQFF
V: TRBV28; size: -; CDR3: CASSLGTSGNNNEQFF
V: TRBV7-2; size: -; CDR3: CASSLGLAGVNGANVLTF
V: TRBV5-5; size: -; CDR3: CASSLDIADTQYF
V: TRBV6-5; size: -; CDR3: CASSYGSSGGFTF
V: TRBV20-1; size: -; CDR3: CSASPTDRGKNIQYF
V: TRBV4-3; size: -; CDR3: CASSQERDSYYGYTF
V: TRBV3-1; size: -; CDR3: CASSHDGVLGHFPAFF